One T cell receptor beta chain is described in this entry. The antigen this receptor binds is unknown. No much larger clone is present one base from it, and per-base qualities are unavailable. For CDR1 and CDR2, the germline V gene lists SGHTA and FQGTGA. The junction shows trimming of 5 bases on V and 8 bases on J, plus 6 bases between the germline ends. From the cysteine up to the phenylalanine, the CDR3 has a length of 10 residues. Of the read, only the CDR3 DNA is kept; its 30 bases are in frame from base 1. The donors belonged to the validation cohort of over a hundred subjects, which was separate from the approximately 680-subject first cohort. Library preparation employed the immunoSEQ multiplex PCR assay. The study's own analysis went as follows. To diagnose cytomegalovirus status from the catalog of TCR beta chain sequences, a statistical classification framework was built. Held by TCRdb, this immuneACCESS table contains in-frame sequences only and omits some clones. Under half of the omission traces to an unresolved V gene where checked; the cause of the rest is unknown. V, J and clone size were drawn from that table, and D and trimming were deduced from the DNA. This sample holds some 140,000 clones; more than 70% were observed only once. Less than 2.5% of the sample is in the top ten clones.

The source of the sample is a study of cytomegalovirus exposure and HLA in healthy donors (dated by TCRdb to about 2017). For the study in its entirety: The approximately 710 repertoires of the first cohort and the 120 or so validation repertoires were produced on the same platform, according to a later analysis. The study aimed to test whether cataloging public T cell receptors could reveal signatures of past pathogen exposure. In addition to the first cohort of around 670 subjects, a separate validation cohort of under 150 different subjects was used. To predict cytomegalovirus infection status, the study combined high-throughput TCR immunosequencing, statistical association of individual TCRs with disease status, and machine learning. Overall results and qualifications from the work: While some public TCRs were present in many individuals, most TCR sequences turned up only very rarely across donors. A later analysis lacked HLA typing for the validation cohort, so it scored co-occurrence in that cohort across all 120 or so repertoires. The classifier was reported to diagnose cytomegalovirus status with high specificity and sensitivity in both the original and validation cohorts. A few of the identified cytomegalovirus-associated TCR beta chains were confirmed in vitro to be specific for cytomegalovirus antigens. In the study, roughly 160 TCR beta chains were listed as associated with cytomegalovirus. A later analysis found that TCRs clustered in the first cohort also tended to co-occur in the 120 validation repertoires, with approximately 95% of cluster scores above 0. It was suggested by the authors that the approach could potentially be generalized to other disease states and immunological phenotypes.

This TCR was sampled from a human donor in good health. Sequencing was carried out using PBMCs. The sequence links TRBV7-3 to TRBJ1-1; D gene: possibly TRBD1, on 6 matching bases. In nucleotide form, the sequence is TGTGCCAGCAGCACAGGGGAAGCTTTCTTT. This codes for CASSTGEAFF.